This TCR beta chain was documented in a study of blood T cell repertoires in COVID-19. Germline CDR1 reads SGHDT; CDR2 reads YYEEEE. The ends were cut back, 6 bases at V and 5 bases at J, with 11 bases in the middle. The CDR3 totals 12 residues. Individuals aged roughly 18 to 95 years were recruited from some 26 US areas. In the original processing: Estimation of nucleated cell counts relied on the amplification of reference gene primers. Generated by immunoSEQ multiplex PCR, the TCRdb table keeps only in-frame clones and is missing some. V and J calls and clone size follow that table, whereas D and trimming were derived from the DNA. Of 300,000 to 500,000 clones listed, roughly 90% are singletons.

The material sequenced was PBMCs or T cells enriched from blood (not recorded which). The chain joins TRBV5-6 to TRBJ1-1; D gene ambiguous. This TCR was recovered from a woman in her 30s with acute COVID-19. This CDR3 reads CASTRDWTEAFF. The CDR3 DNA is TGTGCCAGCACCCGAGATTGGACTGAAGCTTTCTTT.